This T cell receptor beta chain was observed in a study of CXCR3-negative and CXCR3-positive naive CD8 T cells. For the study at large: The total count of TRB reads reached 110 million to 150 million, and each library contributed about 1.5 +/- 0.3 million.

cDNA libraries for TRB were generated by 5' RACE incorporating UMI labels. From its re-call of the 5' RACE reads, TCRdb lists each CDR3 protein once, without DNA. The table counts fewer than 65,000 distinct CDR3 sequences; over 4% lies in the top ten. This CDR3 region has 16 residues. Germline loops: CDR1 SGHAT, CDR2 FQDESV (reference sequence). Study-wide points: More hydrophobic TRB CDR3s were found in CXCR3-positive naive cells than in CXCR3-negative naive cells.

Concerning this clonotype itself: Its antigen remains unknown.

Sequencing used naive CXCR3+ CD8+ T cells from blood. Subset meaning: CD45RO-CCR7+CD27+CD95- naive CD8+ T cells expressing CXCR3 (TNR3+). The genes are TRBV11-1 and TRBJ2-3; absent DNA, TCRdb's TRBD1 call cannot be checked. The clonotype originates from a human donor in good health. Some clones in this sample may be carry-over from other donors' samples. The CDR3 region is CASRLTTGGGTDTQYF.